Listed below are T cell receptor beta chains from one sample, sequenced in a study of T cells in localized non-small cell lung cancer. Using immunoSEQ multiplex PCR, the repertoire was profiled, and TCRdb retains in-frame clones only, with some absent. Of about 21,000 clones in the sample, less than 85% are singletons; the top ten hold about 2.6%. The specimen was peripheral blood, collected before any cancer treatment. Source of these receptors: a man between 40 and 70 years old with stage I lung adenocarcinoma. Both conserved end residues are part of each CDR3. A D gene is named only where the DNA matches it firmly. Only part of the rows carry a size: once, few, many, or a class if the clone is expanded.

>TRBD2|TRBV9|-|TRBJ2-3|19
TGTGCCAGCAGCGTAGCGGGTAGCGGGGGGTCCATAGGGACAGATACGCAGTATTTT
CASSVAGSGGSIGTDTQYF
>TRBD2|TRBV28|-|TRBJ2-7|16
TGTGCCAGCCGACCCGGTGGGGGTGGGGGGGCCTACGAGCAGTACTTC
CASRPGGGGGAYEQYF
>-|TRBV10-3|few|TRBJ2-3|12
TGTGCCATCACCGGTAGCCCAGATACGCAGTATTTT
CAITGSPDTQYF
>-|TRBV5-1|-|TRBJ2-1|14
TGCGCCAGCAGCCCCCTCATAGTCGGCAATGAGCAGTTCTTC
CASSPLIVGNEQFF
>TRBD1|TRBV7-3|-|TRBJ2-3|15
TGTGCCAGCAGCTCCGATCCCGGGACAGGGACTACGCAGTATTTT
CASSSDPGTGTTQYF
>-|TRBV5-1|-|TRBJ2-7|14
TGCGCCAGCAGCGACCGGACGGCGCCCTACGAGCAGTACTTC
CASSDRTAPYEQYF
>TRBD2|TRBV28|-|TRBJ2-7|14
TGTGCCAGCAGTTCTCCCGGGGGAGGGGACGAGCAGTACTTC
CASSSPGGGDEQYF
>-|TRBV28|-|TRBJ1-4|15
TGTGCCAGCAGTTGGGAGGTAGGGGTCTCCGGAAAACTGTTTTTT
CASSWEVGVSGKLFF
>-|TRBV7-2|few|TRBJ1-3|14
TGTGCCAGCAGCTTAGAACAGTCAGGAAACACCATATATTTT
CASSLEQSGNTIYF
>TRBD1|TRBV28|few|TRBJ2-5|16
TGTGCCAGCAGTTCCCCAGGACAGGCGCTCCAAGAGACCCAGTACTTC
CASSSPGQALQETQYF
>-|TRBV7-8|-|TRBJ2-1|12
TGTGCCAGCAGCTTAGGGAGCAATGAGCAGTTCTTC
CASSLGSNEQFF
>TRBD1|TRBV4-2|few|TRBJ1-1|14
TGTGCCAGCAGCCTCCGACAGGGAAACACTGAAGCTTTCTTT
CASSLRQGNTEAFF
>-|TRBV28|few|TRBJ1-2|14
TGTGCCAGCAGCGAGTTTGTAGGTCCCAATGGCTACACCTTC
CASSEFVGPNGYTF
>TRBD1|TRBV2|-|TRBJ2-5|15
TGTGCCAGCAGTGGTAACCGGGACAGAAAAGAGACCCAGTACTTC
CASSGNRDRKETQYF
>-|TRBV11-2|-|TRBJ1-1|16
TGTGCCAGCAGCTTAGAATTCGGGTCCCGAGACACTGAAGCTTTCTTT
CASSLEFGSRDTEAFF
>TRBD2|TRBV5-1|-|TRBJ2-5|16
TGCGCCAGCAGCTTCGGGGGAGCGGGAATGAGAGAGACCCAGTACTTC
CASSFGGAGMRETQYF
>-|TRBV13|-|TRBJ2-1|15
TGTGCCAGCAGCTCCCCAAACAGCTTTCACAATGAGCAGTTCTTC
CASSSPNSFHNEQFF
>TRBD2|TRBV7-9|-|TRBJ2-2|18
TGTGCCAGCAGCTTAGCGCCTGGCGGGGGGGCGAACACCGGGGAGCTGTTTTTT
CASSLAPGGGANTGELFF
>-|TRBV11-1|-|TRBJ2-1|17
TGTGCCAGCAGCTTAGACTTACTACCCGAAAATGAGAATGAGCAGTTCTTC
CASSLDLLPENENEQFF
>TRBD2|TRBV2|-|TRBJ2-7|14
TGTGCCAGCAAGGCTAGCGGACCGTACTACGAGCAGTACTTC
CASKASGPYYEQYF
>-|TRBV11-2|-|TRBJ2-5|15
TGTGCCAGCAGCTTAGAGGCACTAGCATTGGAGACCCAGTACTTC
CASSLEALALETQYF
>-|TRBV7-3|-|TRBJ1-1|14
TGTGCCAGCAGCCCCAATGGACAGCTTCAGGGAGCTTTCTTT
CASSPNGQLQGAFF
>-|TRBV6-1|-|TRBJ1-6|14
TGTGCCGCCCTTCGGCCCGGGAGGAATTCACCCCTCCACTTT
CAALRPGRNSPLHF
>TRBD1|TRBV4-2|-|TRBJ1-2|15
TGTGCCAGCACTTCTCTGACAGGGGGCAACTATGGCTACACCTTC
CASTSLTGGNYGYTF
>TRBD1|TRBV19|once|TRBJ2-2|14
TGTGCCAGTAGTATACAGGGGGCCACCGGGGAGCTGTTTTTT
CASSIQGATGELFF
>TRBD1|TRBV5-4|-|TRBJ1-2|16
TGTGCCAGCAGCTTGGGACAGGGGGCTTTGGACTATGGCTACACCTTC
CASSLGQGALDYGYTF
>TRBD1|TRBV7-3|-|TRBJ2-3|14
TGTGCCAGCAGCTCGGGACAGAGTCCAGATACGCAGTATTTT
CASSSGQSPDTQYF
>-|TRBV6-5|-|TRBJ1-6|12
TGTGCCAGCAGCTCTCTTAATTCACCCCTCCACTTT
CASSSLNSPLHF
>-|TRBV14|-|TRBJ2-5|14
TGTGCCAGCAGCCAAGGGGAAGGGGAAGAGACCCAGTACTTC
CASSQGEGEETQYF